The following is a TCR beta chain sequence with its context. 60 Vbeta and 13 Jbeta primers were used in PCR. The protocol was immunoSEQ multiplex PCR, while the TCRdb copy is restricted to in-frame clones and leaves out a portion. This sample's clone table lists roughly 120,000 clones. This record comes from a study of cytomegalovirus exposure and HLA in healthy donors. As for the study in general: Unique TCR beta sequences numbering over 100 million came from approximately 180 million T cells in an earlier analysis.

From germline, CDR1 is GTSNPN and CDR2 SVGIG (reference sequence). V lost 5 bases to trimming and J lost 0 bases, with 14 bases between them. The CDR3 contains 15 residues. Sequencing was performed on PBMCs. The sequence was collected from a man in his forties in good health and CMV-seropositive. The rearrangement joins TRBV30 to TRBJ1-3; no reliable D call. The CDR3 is CAWDAGVASGNTIYF. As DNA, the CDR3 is TGTGCCTGGGATGCCGGGGTAGCCTCTGGAAACACCATATATTTT.